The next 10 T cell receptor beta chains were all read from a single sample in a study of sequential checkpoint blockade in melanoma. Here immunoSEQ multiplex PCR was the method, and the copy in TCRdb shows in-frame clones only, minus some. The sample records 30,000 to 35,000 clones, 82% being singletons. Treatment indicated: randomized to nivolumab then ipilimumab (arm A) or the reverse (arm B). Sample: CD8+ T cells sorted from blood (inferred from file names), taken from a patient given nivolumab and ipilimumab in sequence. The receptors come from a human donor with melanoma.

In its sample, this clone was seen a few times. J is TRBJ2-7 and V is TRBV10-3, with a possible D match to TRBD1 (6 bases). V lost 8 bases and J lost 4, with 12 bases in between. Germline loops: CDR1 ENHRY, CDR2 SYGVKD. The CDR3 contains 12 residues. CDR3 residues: CAISTGPYEQYF. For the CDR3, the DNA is TGTGCCATCTCGACAGGACCATACGAGCAGTACTTC.

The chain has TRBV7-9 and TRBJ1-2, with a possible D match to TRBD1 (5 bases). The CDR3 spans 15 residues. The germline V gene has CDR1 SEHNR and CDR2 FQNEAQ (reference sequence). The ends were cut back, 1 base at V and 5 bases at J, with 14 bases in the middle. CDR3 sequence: CASSLEGVWWYGYTF. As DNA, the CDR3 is TGTGCCAGCAGCTTAGAAGGGGTCTGGTGGTATGGCTACACCTTC.

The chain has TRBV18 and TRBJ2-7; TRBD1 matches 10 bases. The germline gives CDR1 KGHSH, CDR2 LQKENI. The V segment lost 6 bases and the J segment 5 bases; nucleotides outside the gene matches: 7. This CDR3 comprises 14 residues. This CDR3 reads CASSPDRGLDEQYF. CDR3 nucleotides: TGTGCCAGCTCTCCCGACAGGGGGCTCGACGAGCAGTACTTC.

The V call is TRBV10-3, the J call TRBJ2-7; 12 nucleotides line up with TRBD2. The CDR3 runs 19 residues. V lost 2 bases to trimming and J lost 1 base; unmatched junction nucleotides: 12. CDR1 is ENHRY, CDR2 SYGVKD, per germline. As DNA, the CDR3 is TGTGCCATCAGTGAGATTTCCCGACCGACTAGCGGGGGTTCCTACGAGCAGTACTTC. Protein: CAISEISRPTSGGSYEQYF.

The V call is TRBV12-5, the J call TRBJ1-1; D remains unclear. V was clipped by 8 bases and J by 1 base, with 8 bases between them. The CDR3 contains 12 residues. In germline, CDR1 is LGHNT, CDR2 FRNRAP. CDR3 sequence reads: CASSGENTEAFF. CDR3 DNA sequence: TGTGCTAGTAGCGGGGAGAACACTGAAGCTTTCTTT.

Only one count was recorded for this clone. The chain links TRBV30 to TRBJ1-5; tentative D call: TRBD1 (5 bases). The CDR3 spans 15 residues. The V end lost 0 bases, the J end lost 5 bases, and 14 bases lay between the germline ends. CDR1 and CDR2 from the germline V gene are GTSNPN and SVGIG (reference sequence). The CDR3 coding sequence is TGTGCCTGGAGTGTAGGGGTAGAAGGGGATCAGCCCCAGCATTTT. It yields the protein CAWSVGVEGDQPQHF.

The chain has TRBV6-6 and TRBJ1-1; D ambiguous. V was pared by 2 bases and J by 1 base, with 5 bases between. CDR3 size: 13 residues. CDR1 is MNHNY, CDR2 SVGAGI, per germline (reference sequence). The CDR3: CASSYGRNTEAFF. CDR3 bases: TGTGCCAGCAGTTACGGGCGGAACACTGAAGCTTTCTTT.

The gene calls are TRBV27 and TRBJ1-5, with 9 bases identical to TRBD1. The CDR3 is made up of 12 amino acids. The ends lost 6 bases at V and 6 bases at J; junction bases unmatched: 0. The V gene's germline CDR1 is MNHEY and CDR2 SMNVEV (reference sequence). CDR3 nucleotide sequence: TGTGCCAGCAGACAGGGGGCTCAGCCCCAGCATTTT. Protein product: CASRQGAQPQHF.

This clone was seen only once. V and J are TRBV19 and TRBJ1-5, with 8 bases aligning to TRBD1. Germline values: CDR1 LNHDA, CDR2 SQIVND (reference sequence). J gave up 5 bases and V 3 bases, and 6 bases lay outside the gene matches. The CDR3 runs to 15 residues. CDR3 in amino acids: CASSMLGQGHQPQHF. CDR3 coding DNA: TGTGCCAGTAGTATGCTTGGACAGGGCCATCAGCCCCAGCATTTT.

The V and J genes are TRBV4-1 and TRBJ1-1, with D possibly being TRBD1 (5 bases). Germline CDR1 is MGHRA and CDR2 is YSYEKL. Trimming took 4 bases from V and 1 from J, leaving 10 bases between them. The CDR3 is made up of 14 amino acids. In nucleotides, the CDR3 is TGCGCCAGCAGCCCCACGCAGGGGAACACTGAAGCTTTCTTT. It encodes CASSPTQGNTEAFF.